A single sample is the source of the 5 T cell receptor beta chains below, sequenced in a study of T cell responses to AZD1222 COVID-19 vaccine. Some clones are missing from TCRdb's copy, which holds only in-frame ones; the method was immunoSEQ multiplex PCR. The table records under 200,000 clones, 94% of them present only once. This specimen consisted of peripheral blood, obtained on day 0 of AZD1222 vaccination. Receptors were obtained from an adult in good health.

In its sample, this clone was seen once. The genes are TRBV6-5 and TRBJ1-6, with unresolved D. CDR1 MNHEY and CDR2 SVGAGI come from the germline V gene. The CDR3 consists of 15 residues. Deletions cut 5 bases from V and 7 bases from J, with 15 bases between. In nucleotides, the CDR3 is TGTGCCAGCAGTCCTCCGGACGCAAGGAATTCACCCCTCCACTTT. It yields the protein CASSPPDARNSPLHF.

The chain joins TRBV19 to TRBJ2-5, with TRBD1 as a possible D gene (7 bases). V was clipped by 1 base and J by 3 bases, with 12 bases between them. Germline V CDR1 and CDR2: LNHDA, SQIVND (reference sequence). This CDR3 region has 15 residues. CDR3 DNA: TGTGCCAGTAGTATAGGCGGGACAGAGAAAGAGACCCAGTACTTC. This sequence encodes CASSIGGTEKETQYF.

V is TRBV19 and J is TRBJ2-2; maybe TRBD1 (5 bases). Trimming stripped 4 bases from V and 5 bases from J, with 8 bases between. This CDR3 is built from 13 residues. Germline V gene data show CDR1 as LNHDA and CDR2 as SQIVND (reference sequence). CDR3 region: CASSTQGTGELFF. CDR3 DNA sequence: TGTGCCAGTAGTACCCAGGGTACCGGGGAGCTGTTTTTT. Full variable domain (rest looked up from reference TRBV19 and TRBJ2-2): DGGITQSPKYLFRKEGQNVTLSCEQNLNHDAMYWYRQDPGQGLRLIYYSQIVNDFQKGDIAEGYSVSREKKESFPLTVTSAQKNPTAFYLCASSTQGTGELFFGEGSRLTVL.

The rearrangement uses TRBV30 and TRBJ1-2, with a weak D call TRBD1 (5 bases). Trimming cost V 3 bases and J 5 bases, with 16 bases left between them. Germline CDR1 is GTSNPN and CDR2 is SVGIG (reference sequence). The CDR3 spans 14 residues. DNA for the CDR3: TGTGCCTGGAGCGAGGCACAGGCATTATATGGCTACACCTTC. Translating gives CAWSEAQALYGYTF.

This clone was counted a few times. Other DNA sequences in this specimen translate into the identical CDR3. The V and J genes are TRBV18 and TRBJ2-7; D remains unclear. Germline V gene data show CDR1 as KGHSH and CDR2 as LQKENI. The CDR3 is made up of 13 amino acids. The V end was cut by 0 bases, the J end by 3 bases, with 6 bases between. The CDR3 sequence: CASSPPDIYEQYF. CDR3 in DNA: TGTGCCAGCTCACCACCCGACATCTACGAGCAGTACTTC.